A selection of T cell receptor beta chains follows, all from one sample in a study of T-cell reconstitution after alpha-beta-depleted transplantation in children. Each CDR3 protein is one row after TCRdb ran MiXCR on the PCR reads. The table records 200,000 or so distinct CDR3 sequences, roughly 6.5% of them present only once. Sequencing was performed on PBMCs, taken before TCRalphabeta/CD19-depleted stem cell transplant. Receptors originate from a girl in the first two years of life with combined immunodeficiency, due to receive a stem cell transplant. The CDR3 runs from the conserved cysteine through the conserved F or W. A D gene is named only where the DNA matches it firmly. Clone sizes are given selectively: once, few, many, or a class where the clone is expanded.

clone size: many
D gene: TRBD1
V gene: TRBV29-1
J gene: TRBJ2-7
CDR3 DNA: TGCAGCGTTGAGGGAGGGACAGGGACCTACGAGCAGTACTTC
CDR3 protein: CSVEGGTGTYEQYF

clone size: many
D gene: TRBD2
V gene: TRBV20-1
J gene: TRBJ2-3
CDR3 DNA: TGCAGTGCTAGAGACCCGACAAGACTAGCGGAGTATACAGATACGCAGTATTTT
CDR3 protein: CSARDPTRLAEYTDTQYF

clone size: NA
D gene: TRBD2
V gene: TRBV9
J gene: TRBJ2-3
CDR3 DNA: TGTGCCAGCAGCCCTCGACTAGCGGGGGCTTATAGCACAGATACGCAGTATTTT
CDR3 protein: CASSPRLAGAYSTDTQYF

clone size: many
D gene: NA
V gene: TRBV4-3
J gene: TRBJ2-5
CDR3 DNA: TGCGCCAGCAGCCAACTTCCTAGAGAGCAAGAGACCCAGTACTTC
CDR3 protein: CASSQLPREQETQYF

clone size: many
D gene: NA
V gene: TRBV7-8
J gene: TRBJ1-1
CDR3 DNA: TGTGCCAGCAGCTGGGGGGTGCGGAACTCAAACACTGAAGCTTTCTTT
CDR3 protein: CASSWGVRNSNTEAFF

clone size: many
D gene: TRBD1
V gene: TRBV10-3
J gene: TRBJ2-1
CDR3 DNA: TGTGCCATCAGTACGACAGGGGTAAATGAGCAGTTCTTC
CDR3 protein: CAISTTGVNEQFF

clone size: NA
D gene: NA
V gene: TRBV20-1
J gene: TRBJ2-7
CDR3 DNA: TGCAGTGCTAGAGATCATCGGGACAAATATCTAGTCGAGCAGTACTTC
CDR3 protein: CSARDHRDKYLVEQYF

clone size: many
D gene: TRBD2
V gene: TRBV20-1
J gene: TRBJ2-1
CDR3 DNA: TGCAGTGCTAGAAAAAGGACTAGCGGGACCAATGAGCAGTTCTTC
CDR3 protein: CSARKRTSGTNEQFF

clone size: many
D gene: TRBD2
V gene: TRBV20-1
J gene: TRBJ2-5
CDR3 DNA: TGCAGTGCTAGGGGACTAGCGGGGCCCAAAGAGACCCAGTACTTC
CDR3 protein: CSARGLAGPKETQYF

clone size: many
D gene: NA
V gene: TRBV7-2
J gene: TRBJ1-1
CDR3 DNA: TGTGCCAGCAGCCCCCTTATATTAGGGTCTGAAGCTTTCTTT
CDR3 protein: CASSPLILGSEAFF

clone size: many
D gene: TRBD1
V gene: TRBV18
J gene: TRBJ1-5
CDR3 DNA: TGTGCCAGCTCGCCCTTCGGGACAGGGGGCAGTCAGCCCCAGCATTTT
CDR3 protein: CASSPFGTGGSQPQHF

clone size: many
D gene: TRBD1
V gene: TRBV29-1
J gene: TRBJ2-7
CDR3 DNA: TGCAGCGCCAGAGGGACAGGGCCCTACGAGCAGTACTTC
CDR3 protein: CSARGTGPYEQYF

clone size: many
D gene: NA
V gene: TRBV4-3
J gene: TRBJ1-2
CDR3 DNA: TGCGCCAGCAGCCAAGATACCGGGAACTATGGCTACACCTTC
CDR3 protein: CASSQDTGNYGYTF

clone size: NA
D gene: NA
V gene: TRBV7-8
J gene: TRBJ2-1
CDR3 DNA: TGTGCCAGCAGCTTACCCTTAGGGAGACACAATGAGCAGTTCTTC
CDR3 protein: CASSLPLGRHNEQFF

clone size: many
D gene: TRBD1
V gene: TRBV4-1
J gene: TRBJ1-1
CDR3 DNA: TGCGCCAGCAGCCTAGTGACAGGGTTGGGAACTGAAGCTTTCTTT
CDR3 protein: CASSLVTGLGTEAFF

clone size: many
D gene: TRBD2
V gene: TRBV20-1
J gene: TRBJ2-7
CDR3 DNA: TGCAGTGCTAGAATTCCGCCTACTAGCGGGAGACCCTCCTACGAGCAGTACTTC
CDR3 protein: CSARIPPTSGRPSYEQYF

clone size: many
D gene: NA
V gene: TRBV5-1
J gene: TRBJ2-7
CDR3 DNA: TGCGCCAGCAGCTTGGTTCCAGCAGGTTCTACCTACGAGCAGTACTTC
CDR3 protein: CASSLVPAGSTYEQYF

clone size: many
D gene: NA
V gene: TRBV5-6
J gene: TRBJ2-2
CDR3 DNA: TGTGCCAGCAGCTTGGCCGGGACTGGATCCACCGGGGAGCTGTTTTTT
CDR3 protein: CASSLAGTGSTGELFF

clone size: many
D gene: NA
V gene: TRBV20-1
J gene: TRBJ2-7
CDR3 DNA: TGCAGTGCTCCCCGGGACCTACGCTACGAGCAGTACTTC
CDR3 protein: CSAPRDLRYEQYF

clone size: NA
D gene: NA
V gene: TRBV7-9
J gene: TRBJ1-1
CDR3 DNA: TGTGCCAGCAGCTTAGTGGCAGCAAACACTGAAGCTTTCTTT
CDR3 protein: CASSLVAANTEAFF

clone size: many
D gene: TRBD2
V gene: TRBV28
J gene: TRBJ2-3
CDR3 DNA: TGTGCCAGCAGTCCACCGGGGCGGGAGATTCCAGATACGCAGTATTTT
CDR3 protein: CASSPPGREIPDTQYF

clone size: many
D gene: NA
V gene: TRBV6-6
J gene: TRBJ2-3
CDR3 DNA: TGTGCCAGCACTATTCAAGATACGCAGTATTTT
CDR3 protein: CASTIQDTQYF

clone size: NA
D gene: NA
V gene: TRBV5-4
J gene: TRBJ1-4
CDR3 DNA: TGTGCCAGCAGCTTGGGGACAGCCATACCCGCAACTAATGAAAAACTGTTTTTT
CDR3 protein: CASSLGTAIPATNEKLFF

clone size: many
D gene: NA
V gene: TRBV29-1
J gene: TRBJ2-3
CDR3 DNA: TGCAGCGTTGAAGAGGGGGCGCAGGAAGATACGCAGTATTTT
CDR3 protein: CSVEEGAQEDTQYF

clone size: NA
D gene: NA
V gene: TRBV29-1
J gene: TRBJ1-1
CDR3 DNA: TGCAGCGAGATTCCGGGGGCGAGGAACGCTGAAGCTTTCTTT
CDR3 protein: CSEIPGARNAEAFF

clone size: NA
D gene: TRBD2
V gene: TRBV5-1
J gene: TRBJ2-5
CDR3 DNA: TGCGCCAGCAGCTTGGGGACTAGCGGGTACCAAGAGACCCTGTACTTC
CDR3 protein: CASSLGTSGYQETLYF

clone size: many
D gene: NA
V gene: TRBV7-6
J gene: TRBJ2-2
CDR3 DNA: TGTGCCAGCAGCTTAGAGGCGGGGCCGGGGACCGGGGAGCTGTTTTTT
CDR3 protein: CASSLEAGPGTGELFF

clone size: many
D gene: NA
V gene: TRBV4-3
J gene: TRBJ2-2
CDR3 DNA: TGCGCCAGCAGCCAAGAATGGGTCAGCTACACCGGGGAGCTGTTTTTT
CDR3 protein: CASSQEWVSYTGELFF

clone size: many
D gene: NA
V gene: TRBV12-3/TRBV12-4
J gene: TRBJ2-1
CDR3 DNA: TGTGCCAGCAGTTTTGCAATGGAGCAGTTCTTC
CDR3 protein: CASSFAMEQFF

clone size: many
D gene: TRBD1
V gene: TRBV24-1
J gene: TRBJ2-1
CDR3 DNA: TGTGCCACCAGTGACCCATCCGGGACAGGGGCCTACAATGAGCAGTTCTTC
CDR3 protein: CATSDPSGTGAYNEQFF

clone size: many
D gene: NA
V gene: TRBV4-3
J gene: TRBJ1-1
CDR3 DNA: TGCGCCAGCAGCCAAGGGGTTGCCGGGCTTAAAAATGAAGCTTTCTTT
CDR3 protein: CASSQGVAGLKNEAFF

clone size: many
D gene: TRBD1
V gene: TRBV12-3/TRBV12-4
J gene: TRBJ2-5
CDR3 DNA: TGTGCCAGCAGTTTGAATTGGAGCAGGGGGGAGACCCAGTACTTC
CDR3 protein: CASSLNWSRGETQYF

clone size: many
D gene: NA
V gene: TRBV21-1
J gene: TRBJ2-1
CDR3 DNA: TGTGCCAGCAGCAAAGGAGCGGGAGAACCCTTCTACAATGAGCAGTTCTTC
CDR3 protein: CASSKGAGEPFYNEQFF

clone size: many
D gene: NA
V gene: TRBV25-1
J gene: TRBJ2-7
CDR3 DNA: TGTGCCAGCAGTGTCCTTTACGAGCAGTACTTC
CDR3 protein: CASSVLYEQYF

clone size: few
D gene: NA
V gene: TRBV12-3/TRBV12-4
J gene: TRBJ2-3
CDR3 DNA: TGTGCCAGCAGTGACCGGCTGGGGCAGGGGTCGGATACGCAGTATTTT
CDR3 protein: CASSDRLGQGSDTQYF

clone size: many
D gene: TRBD1
V gene: TRBV18
J gene: TRBJ2-3
CDR3 DNA: TGTGCCAGCTCACCCAGGGACAGGGGTTCAGATACGCAGTATTTT
CDR3 protein: CASSPRDRGSDTQYF

clone size: many
D gene: NA
V gene: TRBV7-8
J gene: TRBJ2-3
CDR3 DNA: TGTGCCAGCAGCCCCCCAGCGGGAGAGGGGGCCGAGGCAGATACGCAGTATTTT
CDR3 protein: CASSPPAGEGAEADTQYF

clone size: many
D gene: TRBD1
V gene: TRBV4-1
J gene: TRBJ1-4
CDR3 DNA: TGCGCCAGCAGCCCGGGACAGACTGAAAAACTGTTTTTT
CDR3 protein: CASSPGQTEKLFF

clone size: NA
D gene: TRBD2
V gene: TRBV5-1
J gene: TRBJ2-1
CDR3 DNA: TGCGCCAGCAGCTTTTACTGGACTAGCGGGAAGGAAGGGTACAATGAGCAGTTCTTC
CDR3 protein: CASSFYWTSGKEGYNEQFF

clone size: many
D gene: NA
V gene: TRBV9
J gene: TRBJ2-6
CDR3 DNA: TGTGCCAGCAGCCCATTCTCCGGGACCGGGAGCTCTGGGGCCAACGTCCTGACTTTC
CDR3 protein: CASSPFSGTGSSGANVLTF

clone size: NA
D gene: TRBD2
V gene: TRBV7-8
J gene: TRBJ2-7
CDR3 DNA: TGTGCCAGCAGCTTAGAGCGGGGTGCCTCCTACGAGCAGTACTTC
CDR3 protein: CASSLERGASYEQYF

clone size: few
D gene: NA
V gene: TRBV28
J gene: TRBJ1-2
CDR3 DNA: TGTGCCAGCGGCCCTCAAGGGCAAAACTATGGCTACACCTTC
CDR3 protein: CASGPQGQNYGYTF

clone size: NA
D gene: NA
V gene: TRBV29-1
J gene: TRBJ2-2
CDR3 DNA: TGCAGCGTTGAGAGAGTAATTGGACGCGGGGAGCTGTTTTTT
CDR3 protein: CSVERVIGRGELFF

clone size: few
D gene: NA
V gene: TRBV12-3/TRBV12-4
J gene: TRBJ2-3
CDR3 DNA: TGTGCCAGCAATTTTGGACTCCTAGATACGCAGTATTTT
CDR3 protein: CASNFGLLDTQYF

clone size: many
D gene: TRBD1
V gene: TRBV12-3/TRBV12-4
J gene: TRBJ1-1
CDR3 DNA: TGTGCCAGCAGTGGGGACAGGGTCACTGAAGCTTTCTTT
CDR3 protein: CASSGDRVTEAFF

clone size: many
D gene: NA
V gene: TRBV25-1
J gene: TRBJ2-2
CDR3 DNA: TGTGCCAGCACTCTACCAGGATCCGGGGAGCTGTTTTTT
CDR3 protein: CASTLPGSGELFF

clone size: many
D gene: NA
V gene: TRBV4-1
J gene: TRBJ2-2
CDR3 DNA: TGCGCCAGCAGCCCGGGTCGGGGAGCCGGGGAGCTGTTTTTT
CDR3 protein: CASSPGRGAGELFF

clone size: few
D gene: TRBD1
V gene: TRBV12-3/TRBV12-4
J gene: TRBJ2-5
CDR3 DNA: TGTGCCAGCAGTGGGACAGGGTTGCAAGAGACCCAGTACTTC
CDR3 protein: CASSGTGLQETQYF